These 9 T cell receptor beta chains came from one sample sequenced in a study of CD4 T cells in relation to SARS-CoV-2 and coronaviruses. Which antigens these TCRs recognize remains unknown. Clones were sequenced by immunoSEQ multiplex PCR, and TCRdb holds only the in-frame ones, with some missing. This table holds 20,000 to 25,000 clones, 55% to 75% found once. The unexposed donors gave CD4+ T cells in 2011-2018, prior to COVID-19. CD4+ T cells were isolated from the cells after around 10 days of culture. Sequencing input: CD4+ T cells from PBMCs, cultured in vitro. The source of these receptors is a human donor in good health.

The chain is built from TRBV11-3 and TRBJ2-2, with 8 bases lining up with TRBD2. Germline V CDR1 and CDR2: SGHNT, YENEEA. Unmatched junction bases numbered 12, after V lost 4 bases and J lost 8 bases. The CDR3 is 16 amino acids. CDR3 in amino acids: CASSYDLAGGVGELFF. The CDR3 DNA sequence: TGTGCCAGCAGCTATGATCTAGCGGGCGGAGTTGGGGAGCTGTTTTTT.

V gene TRBV30 combines with J gene TRBJ2-1, with D possibly TRBD2 on 5 matching bases. Germline loops: CDR1 GTSNPN, CDR2 SVGIG (reference sequence). The CDR3 has 13 residues. V was cut by 3 bases and J by 7 bases, with 13 bases left in between. For the CDR3, the DNA is TGTGCCTGGAGCGAAGCGGAGAGGAATGAGCAGTTCTTC. It is translated as CAWSEAERNEQFF.

This chain uses TRBV7-2 with TRBJ1-4, with 9 bases that match TRBD1. The trim removed 0 bases at V and 7 bases at J, leaving 6 bases unmatched. The CDR3 has 16 residues. In germline, CDR1 is SGHTA, CDR2 FQGNSA. This CDR3 is CASSLAKGTGFEKLFF. The DNA for the CDR3 is TGTGCCAGCAGCTTAGCGAAGGGGACAGGGTTTGAAAAACTGTTTTTT.

The chain recombines TRBV6-5 with TRBJ1-1, with D unclear. V gave up 6 bases and J gave up 3 bases, with 11 bases separating them. Germline V CDR1 and CDR2: MNHEY, SVGAGI. The CDR3 has 13 amino acids. The CDR3 nucleotides are TGTGCCAGCAGCCAAACAATGGACACTGAAGCTTTCTTT. Translated: CASSQTMDTEAFF.

The chain combines TRBV7-9 with TRBJ2-7; TRBD2 might be the D (7 bases). Germline loops: CDR1 SEHNR, CDR2 FQNEAQ (reference sequence). The length of the CDR3 is 13 residues. With 6 bases removed from V and 7 bases from J, the gap between germline ends came to 16 bases. The CDR3 DNA reads as TGTGCCAGCAGTAGAGGGGGGGATCGGGAGCAGTACTTC. Translated, it gives CASSRGGDREQYF.

This chain connects TRBV4-1 to TRBJ2-1; TRBD2 matches 10 bases. The germline V gene encodes CDR1 MGHRA and CDR2 YSYEKL. V shed 1 base and J 0 bases; nucleotides not matched to a gene: 0. CDR3 length equals 16 residues. The CDR3 nucleotides read TGCGCCAGCAGCCAAGGGACTAGCGGCTCCTACAATGAGCAGTTCTTC. This gives the protein CASSQGTSGSYNEQFF.

The gene calls are TRBV5-1 and TRBJ1-2; D not certain. Trimming took 0 bases from V and 0 from J, leaving 9 bases between them. The CDR3 is made up of 15 amino acids. Germline V gene sequence: CDR1 SGHRS, CDR2 YFSETQ. Here the CDR3 reads CASSLESRSNYGYTF. The CDR3 bases are TGCGCCAGCAGCTTGGAAAGCCGGTCTAACTATGGCTACACCTTC.

Only a few counts were recorded for this clone. The chain couples TRBV7-2 to TRBJ2-3, with 9 bases fitting TRBD1. Germline-derived CDR1 and CDR2 are SGHTA and FQGNSA. V shed 6 bases, J shed 6 bases, and the junction held 4 bases outside the gene matches. The CDR3 has 13 residues. The CDR3 DNA reads TGTGCCAGCAGTTGGACAGGGGCGGATACGCAGTATTTT. The encoded protein is CASSWTGADTQYF.

The chain joins TRBV4-2 to TRBJ2-5; 10 bases line up with TRBD1. Trimming cost V 2 bases and J 3 bases; bases outside gene matches: 6. The CDR3 has 16 amino acids. Germline-derived CDR1 and CDR2 are LGHNA and YNFKEQ. CDR3 in amino acids: CASSQYDRGREETQYF. The CDR3 bases are TGTGCCAGCAGCCAATATGACAGGGGGCGAGAAGAGACCCAGTACTTC.